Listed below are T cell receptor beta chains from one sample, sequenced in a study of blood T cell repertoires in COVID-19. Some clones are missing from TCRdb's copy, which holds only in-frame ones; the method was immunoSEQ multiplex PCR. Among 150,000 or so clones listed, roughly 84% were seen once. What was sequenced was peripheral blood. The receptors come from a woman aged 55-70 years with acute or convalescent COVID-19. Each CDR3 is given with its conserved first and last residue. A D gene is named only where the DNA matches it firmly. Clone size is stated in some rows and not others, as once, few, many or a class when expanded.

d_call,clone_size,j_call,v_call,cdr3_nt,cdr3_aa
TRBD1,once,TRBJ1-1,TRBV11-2,TGTGCCAGCACTACCAGGACAGGGGCCGGGGACACTGAAGCTTTCTTT,CASTTRTGAGDTEAFF
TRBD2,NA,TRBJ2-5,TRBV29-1,TGCAGCGTTGACCGGACTAGCGGGAGGGCCGGGCAGTACTTC,CSVDRTSGRAGQYF
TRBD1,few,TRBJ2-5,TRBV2,TGTGCCAGCTTTCCTGTAACAGGGGACCGGGAGACCCAGTACTTC,CASFPVTGDRETQYF
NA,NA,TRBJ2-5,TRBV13,TGTGCCAGCAGCTTGACCCCGGGTGGGGAGACCCAGTACTTC,CASSLTPGGETQYF
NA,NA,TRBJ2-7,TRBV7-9,TGTGCCAGCAGCCAAACAGGGTCTAGCTCCTACGAGCAGTACTTC,CASSQTGSSSYEQYF
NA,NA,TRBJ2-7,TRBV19,TGTGCCAGTAGTATGGTGAGGGGAGGTACCTACGAGCAGTACTTC,CASSMVRGGTYEQYF
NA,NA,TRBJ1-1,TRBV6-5,TGTGCCAGCAATCGGGGGGACACTGAAGCTTTCTTT,CASNRGDTEAFF
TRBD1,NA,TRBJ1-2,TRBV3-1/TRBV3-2,TGTGCCAGCAGCCCAGGGACAGGGAAAGATGGCTACACCTTC,CASSPGTGKDGYTF
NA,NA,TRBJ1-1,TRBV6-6,TGTGCCAGTCATAGCGTATCGGTGTCTGAAGCTTTCTTT,CASHSVSVSEAFF
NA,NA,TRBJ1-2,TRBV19,TGTGCCAGTAATGGCGGGGGTAACTATGGCTACACCTTC,CASNGGGNYGYTF
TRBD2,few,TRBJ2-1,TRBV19,TGTGCCAGTACCGACGGGGCTAGCGGGAGAGTATCCTACAATGAGCAGTTCTTC,CASTDGASGRVSYNEQFF
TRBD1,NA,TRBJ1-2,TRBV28,TGTGCCAGCAGTTCGACAGGGGCCTATGGCTACACCTTC,CASSSTGAYGYTF
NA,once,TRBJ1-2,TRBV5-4,TGTGCCAGCAGCTCCAGCCAGGGGTACGGTGGCTACACCTTC,CASSSSQGYGGYTF
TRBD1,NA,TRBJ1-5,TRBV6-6,TGTGCCAGCAGTTACCCAGACAGGGTCAATCAGCCCCAGCATTTT,CASSYPDRVNQPQHF
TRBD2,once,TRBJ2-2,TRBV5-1,TGCGCCAGCAGCTCGGGGACTACAAACACCGGGGAGCTGTTTTTT,CASSSGTTNTGELFF
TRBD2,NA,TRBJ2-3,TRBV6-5,TGTGCCAGCCGGGGGGAAGCAGATACGCAGTATTTT,CASRGEADTQYF
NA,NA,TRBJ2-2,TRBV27,TGTGCCAGCAGCCGAATCGGGGCACAGGGCGGGGAGCTGTTTTTT,CASSRIGAQGGELFF
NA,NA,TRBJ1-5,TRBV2,TGTGCCAGCAGCCCCAGGGGAAACGGCAATCAGCCCCAGCATTTT,CASSPRGNGNQPQHF
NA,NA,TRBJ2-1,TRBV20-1,TGCAGTGCTAGTGACGACAATGAGCAGTTCTTC,CSASDDNEQFF
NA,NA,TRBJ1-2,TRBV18,TGTGCCAGCTCACCAACGCTTACAGGGAATAATGGCTACACCTTC,CASSPTLTGNNGYTF
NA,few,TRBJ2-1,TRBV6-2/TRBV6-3,TGTGCCAGCAGTTATGAGAGGGGGAGCCAAAGGGATGAGCAGTTCTTC,CASSYERGSQRDEQFF
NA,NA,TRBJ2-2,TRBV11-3,TGTGCCAGCAGCTCCCCGACTAGGCGGACCGGGGAGCTGTTTTTT,CASSSPTRRTGELFF
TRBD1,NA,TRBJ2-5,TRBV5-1,TGCGCCAGCAGCAAGGGACAGGGATCAGAGACCCAGTACTTC,CASSKGQGSETQYF
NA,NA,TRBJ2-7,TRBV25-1,TGTGCCAGCAGTGACGGTATAGCCCACTACGAGCAGTACTTC,CASSDGIAHYEQYF
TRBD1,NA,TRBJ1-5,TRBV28,TGTGCCAGCAGTTTTCGGACAGGTTCAGTTCAGCCCCAGCATTTT,CASSFRTGSVQPQHF
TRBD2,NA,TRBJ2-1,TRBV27,TGTGCCAGCAGTTCAATCGGACGAGCGGGGTCATACAATGAGCAGTTCTTC,CASSSIGRAGSYNEQFF
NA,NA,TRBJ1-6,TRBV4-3,TGCGCCAGCAGCCAAGACTACGGGACACCTTATAATTCACCCCTCCACTTT,CASSQDYGTPYNSPLHF
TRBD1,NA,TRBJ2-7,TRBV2,TGTGCCAGCAAAGCAGTCGACAGGGTTAGCTCCTACGAGCAGTACTTC,CASKAVDRVSSYEQYF
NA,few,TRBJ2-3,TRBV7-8,TGTGCCAGCAGCTTGAGGGCAGATACGCAGTATTTT,CASSLRADTQYF
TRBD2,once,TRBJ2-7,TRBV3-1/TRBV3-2,TGTGCCAGCAGCCAATCCAGCGGGAGGTACGAGCAGTACTTC,CASSQSSGRYEQYF
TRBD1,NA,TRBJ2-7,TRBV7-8,TGTGCCAGCAGCCCGAACAGGGGCTTATACGAGCAGTACTTC,CASSPNRGLYEQYF
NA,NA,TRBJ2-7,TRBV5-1,TGCGCCAGCAGCTTGGATCCAGGGATATCATACGAGCAGTACTTC,CASSLDPGISYEQYF
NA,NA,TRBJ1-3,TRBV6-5,TGTGCCAGCAGAGGGGCCAGCTCTGGAAACACCATATATTTT,CASRGASSGNTIYF
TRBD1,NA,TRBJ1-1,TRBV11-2,TGTGCCAGCAGCTGGAGAGGGGACAGGGAAGGGGCTTTCTTT,CASSWRGDREGAFF
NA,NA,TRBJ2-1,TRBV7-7,TGTGCCAGCAGCTTATCCACGGGAGCATACAATGAGCAGTTCTTC,CASSLSTGAYNEQFF
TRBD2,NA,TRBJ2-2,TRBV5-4,TGTGCCAGCAGCTTCCTAGCGGGAGGGCCACGAGGGGAGCTGTTTTTT,CASSFLAGGPRGELFF
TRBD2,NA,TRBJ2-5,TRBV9,TGTGCCAGCAGCGTAGGGGGGGAGCTAGCGGGACCGTACCAAGAGACCCAGTACTTC,CASSVGGELAGPYQETQYF
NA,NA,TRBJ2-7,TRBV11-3,TGTGCCAGCAGCCCCAGGCTCGGGACATCCTACGAGCAGTACTTC,CASSPRLGTSYEQYF
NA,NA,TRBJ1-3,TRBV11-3,TGTGCCAGCAGCTTACTAGCCACAGCCTCTGGAAACACCATATATTTT,CASSLLATASGNTIYF
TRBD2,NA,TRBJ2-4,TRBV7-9,TGTGCCAGCAGCCGTTTCGGGACTAGCGACGCGGGAAACATTCAGTACTTC,CASSRFGTSDAGNIQYF
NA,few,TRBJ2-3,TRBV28,TGTGCCAGCAGTCCCCGGGGTTGGGATACGCAGTATTTT,CASSPRGWDTQYF
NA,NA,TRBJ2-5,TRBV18,TGTGCCAGCTCACTATATCCGGGACACGAGACCCAGTACTTC,CASSLYPGHETQYF
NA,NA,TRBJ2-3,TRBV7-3,TGTGCCAGCAGCTCTTTGGGGGGGCCAACCCCCACAGATACGCAGTATTTT,CASSSLGGPTPTDTQYF
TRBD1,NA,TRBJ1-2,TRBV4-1,TGCGCCAGCAGCCGGGGACAGGGGCCCAACTATGGCTACACCTTC,CASSRGQGPNYGYTF
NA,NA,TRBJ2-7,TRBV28,TGTGCCAGCAGGGAAACAGGGTCGAGCTCCTACGAGCAGTACTTC,CASRETGSSSYEQYF